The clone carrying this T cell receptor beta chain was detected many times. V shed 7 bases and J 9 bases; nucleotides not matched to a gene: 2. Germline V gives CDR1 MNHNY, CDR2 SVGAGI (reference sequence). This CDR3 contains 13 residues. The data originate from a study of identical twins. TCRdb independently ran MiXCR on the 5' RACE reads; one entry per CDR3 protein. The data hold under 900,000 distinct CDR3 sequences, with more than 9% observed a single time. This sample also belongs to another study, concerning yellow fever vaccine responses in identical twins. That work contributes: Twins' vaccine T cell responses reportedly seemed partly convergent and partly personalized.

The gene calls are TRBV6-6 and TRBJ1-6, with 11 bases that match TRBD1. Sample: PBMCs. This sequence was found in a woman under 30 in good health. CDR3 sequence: CASIGTGGSPLHF. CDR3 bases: TGTGCCAGCATCGGGACAGGGGGTTCACCCCTCCACTTT.